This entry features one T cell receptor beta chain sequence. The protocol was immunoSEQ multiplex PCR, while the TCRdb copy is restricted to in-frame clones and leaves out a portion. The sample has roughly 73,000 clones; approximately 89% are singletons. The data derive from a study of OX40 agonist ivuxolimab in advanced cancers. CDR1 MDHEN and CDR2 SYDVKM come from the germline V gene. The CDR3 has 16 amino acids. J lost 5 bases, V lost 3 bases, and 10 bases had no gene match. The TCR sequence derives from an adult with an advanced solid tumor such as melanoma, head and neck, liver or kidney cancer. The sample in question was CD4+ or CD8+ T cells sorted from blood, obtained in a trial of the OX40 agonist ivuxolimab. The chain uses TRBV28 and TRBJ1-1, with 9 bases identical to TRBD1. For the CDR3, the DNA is TGTGCCAGCAGTTTGGTTTCCGGGACAGGGAGGACTGAAGCTTTCTTT. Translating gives CASSLVSGTGRTEAFF.